The source of this T cell receptor beta chain is a study of T cells in Graves' hyperthyroidism and ophthalmopathy. Trimming took 0 bases from V and 8 from J, leaving 11 bases between them. The CDR3 consists of 14 residues. Germline values: CDR1 MNHNY, CDR2 SVGAGI (reference sequence). General study points: With a median lead of approximately 6.4 months before onset, the model predicted ophthalmopathy. Appearing also in blood were most of the thyroid clonotypes expanded above 0.001.

Researchers took RNA transcripts and amplified the TCR beta CDR3 regions from them. TCR CDR3 underwent first-round RT-PCR with the HTBI primer set. TCRdb fed the multiplex PCR reads into MiXCR, producing one record per CDR3 protein. The table shows approximately 590,000 distinct CDR3 sequences, with around 16% occurring only once. Details on this clonotype: Its antigen is unknown.

The authors deemed Graves' hyperthyroidism stable absent ophthalmopathy progression within 18 months. This chain uses TRBV6-6 with TRBJ2-1; no definite D call. The receptor's source is a woman aged 25 to 39 with Graves' hyperthyroidism. Sequenced material: blood. DNA of the CDR3: TGTGCCAGCAGTTACTCTTCTACCGGTGATGAGCAGTTCTTC. The encoded protein is CASSYSSTGDEQFF.